The 5 T cell receptor beta chains below all came from one sample that was sequenced in a study of response to subunit inactivated influenza vaccine. TCRdb independently ran MiXCR on the RT-PCR reads; one entry per CDR3 protein. The sample shows 600,000 to 850,000 distinct CDR3 sequences, around 15% of them seen only once. This material consisted of PBMCs from blood, taken roughly 15 days before vaccination. The receptors were sampled from a middle-aged man who received an inactivated influenza vaccine.

This clonotype appeared a few times. The chain has TRBV6-2 or TRBV6-3 and TRBJ2-3; 10 bases are a match to TRBD2. This CDR3 contains 15 residues. V was clipped by 5 bases and J by 2 bases; unmatched bases: 4. Germline CDR1 MNHEY, CDR2 SVGEGT. In nucleotides, the CDR3 is TGTGCCAGCAGTATAGCGGGGGGCCTCACAGATACGCAGTATTTT. Translation: CASSIAGGLTDTQYF.

The gene calls are TRBV10-3 and TRBJ1-6; a possible D gene is TRBD1 (5 bases). CDR3 length: 13 residues. Per the germline V gene, CDR1 is ENHRY and CDR2 is SYGVKD. V was cut by 2 bases and J by 9 bases, with 8 bases left in between. CDR3 residues: CAISEQGSSPLHF. CDR3 DNA: TGTGCCATCAGTGAGCAGGGCAGTTCACCCCTCCACTTT.

The chain joins TRBV18 to TRBJ2-7; D not resolved. The CDR3 has 13 residues. Germline CDR1 reads KGHSH; CDR2 reads LQKENI. V was clipped by 0 bases and J by 6 bases, with 9 bases between them. CDR3 nucleotide sequence: TGTGCCAGCTCACCACCTTCTGGTTTCGAGCAGTACTTC. This codes for CASSPPSGFEQYF.

This clonotype appeared a few times. This chain connects TRBV7-8 to TRBJ2-5; 12 positions match TRBD2. Germline V gene lookup returns CDR1 SGHVS and CDR2 FQNEAQ. J lost 4 bases, V lost 3 bases, and 9 bases had no gene match. This CDR3 is 17 amino acids long. CDR3 residues: CASSFLAGGPGRETQYF. The CDR3 DNA follows: TGTGCCAGCAGCTTTCTAGCGGGGGGGCCGGGACGAGAGACCCAGTACTTC.

The chain carries TRBV2 and TRBJ2-7; no definite D call. Germline CDR1 and CDR2: SNHLY and FYNNEI. This CDR3 is built from 14 residues. The V end lost 2 bases, the J end lost 3 bases, and 11 bases lay between the germline ends. Here the CDR3 reads CASSEYRTNYEQYF. Here the CDR3 DNA reads TGTGCCAGCAGTGAATATCGGACGAACTACGAGCAGTACTTC.